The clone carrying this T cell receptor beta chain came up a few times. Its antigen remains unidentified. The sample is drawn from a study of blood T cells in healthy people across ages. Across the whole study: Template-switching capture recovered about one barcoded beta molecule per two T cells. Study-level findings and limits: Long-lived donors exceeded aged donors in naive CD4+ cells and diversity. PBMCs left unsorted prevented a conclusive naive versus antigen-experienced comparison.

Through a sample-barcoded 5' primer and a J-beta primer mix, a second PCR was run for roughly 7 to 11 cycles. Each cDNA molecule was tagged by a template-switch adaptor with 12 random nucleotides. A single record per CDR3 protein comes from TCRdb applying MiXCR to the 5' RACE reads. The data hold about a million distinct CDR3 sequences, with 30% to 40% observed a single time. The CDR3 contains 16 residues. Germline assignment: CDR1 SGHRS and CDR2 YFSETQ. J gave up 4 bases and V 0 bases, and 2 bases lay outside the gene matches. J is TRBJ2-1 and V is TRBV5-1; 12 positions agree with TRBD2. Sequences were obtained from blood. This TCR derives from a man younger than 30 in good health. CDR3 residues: CASSLVLAGGYNEQFF. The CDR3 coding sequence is TGCGCCAGCAGCTTGGTACTAGCGGGGGGTTACAATGAGCAGTTCTTC.